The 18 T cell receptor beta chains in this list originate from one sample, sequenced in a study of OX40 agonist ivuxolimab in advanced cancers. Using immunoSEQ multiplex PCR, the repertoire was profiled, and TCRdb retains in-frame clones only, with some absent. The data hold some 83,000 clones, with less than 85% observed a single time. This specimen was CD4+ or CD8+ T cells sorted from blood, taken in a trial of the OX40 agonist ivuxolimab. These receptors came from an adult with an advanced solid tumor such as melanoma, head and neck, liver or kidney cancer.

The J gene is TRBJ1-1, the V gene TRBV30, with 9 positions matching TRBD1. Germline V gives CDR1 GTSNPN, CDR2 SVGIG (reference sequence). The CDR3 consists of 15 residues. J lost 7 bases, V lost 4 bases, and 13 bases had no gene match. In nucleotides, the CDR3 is TGTGCCTGGACAGGTTTGGGACAGGGTAATAATGAAGCTTTCTTT. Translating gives CAWTGLGQGNNEAFF.

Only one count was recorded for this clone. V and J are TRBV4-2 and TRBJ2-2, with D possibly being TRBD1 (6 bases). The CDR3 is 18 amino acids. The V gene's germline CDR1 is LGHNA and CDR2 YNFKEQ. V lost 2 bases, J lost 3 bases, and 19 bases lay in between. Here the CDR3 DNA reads TGTGCCAGCAGCCAAAGTAAGGGACATTACGGGGACACCGGGGAGCTGTTTTTT. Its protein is CASSQSKGHYGDTGELFF.

CDR3 amino acids: CAWGRPWETQYF. CDR3 in DNA: TGTGCCTGGGGCCGACCCTGGGAGACCCAGTACTTC. The gene calls are TRBV30 and TRBJ2-5; D remains unclear. Germline CDR1 GTSNPN, CDR2 SVGIG (reference sequence). The V gene lost 5 bases and the J gene lost 5 bases, with 12 bases spanning the gap. The CDR3 is 12 amino acids.

CDR3 amino acids: CASNRSGANVLTF. DNA of the CDR3: TGTGCCAGCAACCGATCTGGGGCCAACGTCCTGACTTTC. The chain couples TRBV6-1 to TRBJ2-6; unclear D gene. Trimming took off 7 bases at V and 1 base at J, with 5 bases between the two ends. There are 13 residues in the CDR3. Germline loops: CDR1 MNHNS, CDR2 SASEGT.

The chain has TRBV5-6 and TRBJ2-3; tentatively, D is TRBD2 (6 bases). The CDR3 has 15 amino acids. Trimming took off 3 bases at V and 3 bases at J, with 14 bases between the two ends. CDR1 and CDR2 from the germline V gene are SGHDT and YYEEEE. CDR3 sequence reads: CASSWVEGSTDTQYF. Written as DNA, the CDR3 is TGTGCCAGCAGCTGGGTGGAGGGATCAACAGATACGCAGTATTTT.

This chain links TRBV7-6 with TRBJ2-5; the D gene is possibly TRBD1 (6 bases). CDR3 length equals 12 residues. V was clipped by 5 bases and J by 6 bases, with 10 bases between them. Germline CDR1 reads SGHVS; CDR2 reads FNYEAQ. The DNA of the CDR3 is TGTGCCAGCAGCATAACAGGGAAGACCCAGTACTTC. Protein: CASSITGKTQYF. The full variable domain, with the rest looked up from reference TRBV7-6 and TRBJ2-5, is GAGVSQSPRYKVTKRGQDVALRCDPISGHVSLYWYRQALGQGPEFLTYFNYEAQQDKSGLPNDRFSAERPEGSISTLTIQRTEQRDSAMYRCASSITGKTQYFGPGTRLLVL.

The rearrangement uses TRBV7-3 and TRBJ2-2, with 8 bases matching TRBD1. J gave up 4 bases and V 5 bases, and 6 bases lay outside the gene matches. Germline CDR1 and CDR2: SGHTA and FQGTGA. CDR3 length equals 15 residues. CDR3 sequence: CASSRRGRGTGELFF. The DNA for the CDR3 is TGTGCCAGCAGCCGCAGGGGGCGCGGCACCGGGGAGCTGTTTTTT.

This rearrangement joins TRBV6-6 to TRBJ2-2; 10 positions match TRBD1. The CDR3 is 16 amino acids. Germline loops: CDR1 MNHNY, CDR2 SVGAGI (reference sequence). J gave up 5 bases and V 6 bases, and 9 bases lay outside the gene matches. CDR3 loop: CASSSQDRGLTGELFF. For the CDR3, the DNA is TGTGCCAGCAGCTCCCAAGACAGGGGGCTGACCGGGGAGCTGTTTTTT.

For the CDR3, the DNA is TGTGCCAGCAGCCGCCTACAGGGGGCCTCCACTGAAGCTTTCTTT. Protein sequence: CASSRLQGASTEAFF. The chain is built from TRBV11-2 and TRBJ1-1, with 9 bases matching TRBD1. CDR1 and CDR2 (germline): SGHAT, FQNNGV. This CDR3 comprises 15 residues. V gave up 5 bases and J gave up 4 bases; unmatched junction bases: 8. The entire variable domain, with the rest obtained from reference TRBV11-2 and TRBJ1-1, is as follows: EAGVAQSPRYKIIEKRQSVAFWCNPISGHATLYWYQQILGQGPKLLIQFQNNGVVDDSQLPKDRFSAERLKGVDSTLKIQPAKLEDSAVYLCASSRLQGASTEAFFGQGTRLTVV.

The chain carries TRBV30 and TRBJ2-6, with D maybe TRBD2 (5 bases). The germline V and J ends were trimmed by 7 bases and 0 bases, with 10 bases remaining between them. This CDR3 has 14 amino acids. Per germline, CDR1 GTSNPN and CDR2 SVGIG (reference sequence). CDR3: CASDSSSGANVLTF. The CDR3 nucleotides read TGTGCCTCGGACTCTTCCTCTGGGGCCAACGTCCTGACTTTC.

The CDR3: CASSRTGGDTEAFF. The CDR3, as DNA: TGTGCCAGCAGTCGCACAGGGGGCGACACTGAAGCTTTCTTT. The chain combines TRBV6-4 with TRBJ1-1; 9 bases agree with TRBD1. CDR3 length: 14 residues. The V and J ends lost 5 bases and 3 bases, in that order; junction bases with no gene match: 4. Germline CDR1 and CDR2: MRHNA and SNTAGT.

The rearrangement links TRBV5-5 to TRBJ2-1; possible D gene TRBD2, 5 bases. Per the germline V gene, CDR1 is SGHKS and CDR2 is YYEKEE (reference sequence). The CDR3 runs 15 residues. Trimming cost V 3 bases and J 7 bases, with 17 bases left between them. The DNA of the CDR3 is TGTGCCAGCAGCTGGGAGTTTGGACGTCGTAATGAGCAGTTCTTC. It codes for CASSWEFGRRNEQFF.

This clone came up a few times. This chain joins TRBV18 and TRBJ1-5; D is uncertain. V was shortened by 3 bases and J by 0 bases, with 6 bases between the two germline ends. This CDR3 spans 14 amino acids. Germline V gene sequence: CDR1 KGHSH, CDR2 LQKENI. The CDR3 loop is CASSPVNSNQPQHF. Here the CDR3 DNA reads TGTGCCAGCTCACCCGTAAATAGCAATCAGCCCCAGCATTTT.

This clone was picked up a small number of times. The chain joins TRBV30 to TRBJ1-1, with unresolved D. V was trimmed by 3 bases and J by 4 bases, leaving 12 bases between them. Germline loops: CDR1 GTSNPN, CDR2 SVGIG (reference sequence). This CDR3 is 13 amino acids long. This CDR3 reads CAWRSPQSTEAFF. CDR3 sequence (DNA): TGTGCCTGGAGGAGCCCCCAGAGCACTGAAGCTTTCTTT. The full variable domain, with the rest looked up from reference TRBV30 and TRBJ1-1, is SQTIHQWPATLVQPVGSPLSLECTVEGTSNPNLYWYRQAAGRGLQLLFYSVGIGQISSEVPQNLSASRPQDRQFILSSKKLLLSDSGFYLCAWRSPQSTEAFFGQGTRLTVV.

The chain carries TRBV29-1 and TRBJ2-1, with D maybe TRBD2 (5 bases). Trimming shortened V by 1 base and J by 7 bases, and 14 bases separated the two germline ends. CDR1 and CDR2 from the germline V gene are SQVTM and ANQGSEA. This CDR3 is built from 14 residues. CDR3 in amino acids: CSVEGGETRNEQFF. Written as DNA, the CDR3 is TGCAGCGTTGAAGGTGGGGAGACGAGGAATGAGCAGTTCTTC.

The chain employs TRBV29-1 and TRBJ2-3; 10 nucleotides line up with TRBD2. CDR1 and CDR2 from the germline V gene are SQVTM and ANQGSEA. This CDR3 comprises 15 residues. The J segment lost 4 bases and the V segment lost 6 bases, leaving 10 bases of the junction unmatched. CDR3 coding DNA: TGCAGCGTATCCCCCAGGACTAGCGGCGCAGATACGCAGTATTTT. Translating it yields CSVSPRTSGADTQYF.

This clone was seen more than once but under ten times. In nucleotides, the CDR3 is TGTGCCAGCGATTGGAAGGGCGGAAATAATTCACCCCTCCACTTT. This sequence encodes CASDWKGGNNSPLHF. The V and J genes are TRBV2 and TRBJ1-6; D is unresolved. V dropped 8 bases and J dropped 5 bases, with 16 bases sitting between them. Germline V CDR1 and CDR2: SNHLY, FYNNEI. This CDR3 spans 15 amino acids.

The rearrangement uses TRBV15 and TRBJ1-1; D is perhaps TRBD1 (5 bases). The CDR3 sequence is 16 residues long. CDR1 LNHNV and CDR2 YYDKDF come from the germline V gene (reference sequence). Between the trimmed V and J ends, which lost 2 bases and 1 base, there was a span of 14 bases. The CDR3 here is CATSRPEKGPNTEAFF. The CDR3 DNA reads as TGTGCCACCAGCAGACCGGAGAAGGGACCGAACACTGAAGCTTTCTTT.